The entry below gives a single T cell receptor beta chain sequence along with its context. As yet, its antigen is unknown. Primers included in the PCR were 60 Vbeta and 13 Jbeta primers. Sequencing used immunoSEQ multiplex PCR; TCRdb keeps in-frame clones, though not all of them. Among about 160,000 clones listed, about 80% were seen once. These data originate in a study of cytomegalovirus exposure and HLA in healthy donors. Study context: Early released data had tens of millions of unique TCRs, all coming from HLA-typed donors.

Study results and limitations: The majority of TCR sequences were rare, yet some public TCRs appeared in many donors. A later analysis associated 15,000 to 20,000 TCR beta sequences with HLA alleles at a 0.05 false discovery rate. Later, an analysis found that common viral pathogens appeared to be linked with several of the most significant clusters.

Germline assignment: CDR1 MDHEN and CDR2 SYDVKM. The length of the CDR3 is 15 residues. The junction had 8 bases not matched to a gene; V was cut back by 6 bases and J by 7 bases. This clonotype originated in a man under 40 in good health and CMV-seronegative. Sequencing input: PBMCs. The chain is built from TRBV28 and TRBJ2-1; 11 positions match TRBD2. This chain's CDR3 is CASRPTSGRRNEQFF. The CDR3 nucleotides read TGTGCCAGCAGGCCCACTAGCGGGAGACGGAATGAGCAGTTCTTC.